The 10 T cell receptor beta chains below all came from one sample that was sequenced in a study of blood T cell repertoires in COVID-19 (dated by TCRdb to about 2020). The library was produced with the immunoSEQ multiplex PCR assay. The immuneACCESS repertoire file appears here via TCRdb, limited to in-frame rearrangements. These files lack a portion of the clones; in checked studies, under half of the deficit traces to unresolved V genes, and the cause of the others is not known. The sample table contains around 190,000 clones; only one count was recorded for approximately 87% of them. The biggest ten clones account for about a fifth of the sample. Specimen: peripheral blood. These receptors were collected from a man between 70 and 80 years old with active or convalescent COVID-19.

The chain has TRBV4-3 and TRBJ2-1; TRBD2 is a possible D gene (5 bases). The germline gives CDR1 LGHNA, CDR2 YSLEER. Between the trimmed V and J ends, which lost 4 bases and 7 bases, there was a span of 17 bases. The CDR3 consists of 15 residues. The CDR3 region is CASSRETRIANEQFF. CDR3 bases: TGCGCCAGCAGCCGGGAGACTCGGATTGCTAATGAGCAGTTCTTC.

The CDR3 sequence is CASSLGPGNSPLHF. The DNA of the CDR3 is TGTGCCAGCAGCTTAGGGCCAGGGAATTCACCCCTCCACTTT. The chain is built from TRBV7-2 and TRBJ1-6, with a weak D call TRBD1 (5 bases). The germline V gene has CDR1 SGHTA and CDR2 FQGNSA. This CDR3 has 14 residues. Between the trimmed V and J ends, which lost 1 base and 7 bases, there was a span of 8 bases. Supplemented by reference TRBV7-2 and TRBJ1-6, the full variable domain reads GAGVSQSPSNKVTEKGKDVELRCDPISGHTALYWYRQSLGQGLEFLIYFQGNSAPDKSGLPSDRFSAERTGGSVSTLTIQRTQQEDSAVYLCASSLGPGNSPLHFGNGTRLTVT.

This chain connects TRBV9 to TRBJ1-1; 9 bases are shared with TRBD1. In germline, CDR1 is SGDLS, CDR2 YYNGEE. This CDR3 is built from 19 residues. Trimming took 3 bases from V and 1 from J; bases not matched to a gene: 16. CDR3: CASSARPGTGLGGNTEAFF. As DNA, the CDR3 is TGTGCCAGCAGCGCCCGTCCCGGGACAGGGTTGGGTGGGAACACTGAAGCTTTCTTT.

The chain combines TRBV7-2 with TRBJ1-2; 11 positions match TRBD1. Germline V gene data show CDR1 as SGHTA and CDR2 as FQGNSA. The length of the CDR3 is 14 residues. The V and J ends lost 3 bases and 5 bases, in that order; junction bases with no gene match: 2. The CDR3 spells CASSFGQGAYGYTF. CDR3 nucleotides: TGTGCCAGCAGCTTCGGACAGGGGGCGTATGGCTACACCTTC.

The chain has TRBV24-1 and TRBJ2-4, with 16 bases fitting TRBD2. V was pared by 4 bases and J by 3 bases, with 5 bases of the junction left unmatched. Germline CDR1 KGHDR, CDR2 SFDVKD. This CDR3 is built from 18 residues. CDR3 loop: CATSDAGLAGGNKNIQYF. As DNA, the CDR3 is TGTGCCACCAGTGACGCGGGACTAGCGGGAGGGAACAAAAACATTCAGTACTTC.

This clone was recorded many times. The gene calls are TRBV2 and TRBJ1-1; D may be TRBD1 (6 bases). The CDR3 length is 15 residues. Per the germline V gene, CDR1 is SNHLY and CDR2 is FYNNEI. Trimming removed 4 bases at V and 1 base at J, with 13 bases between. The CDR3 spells CASSGSRTANTEAFF. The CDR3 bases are TGTGCCAGCAGTGGCTCCCGGACAGCGAACACTGAAGCTTTCTTT.

CDR3 DNA sequence: TGTGCCAGCAGACCCAATCCGGGAACTAATGAAAAACTGTTTTTT. Protein sequence: CASRPNPGTNEKLFF. This chain joins TRBV2 and TRBJ1-4, with D unclear. Germline lookup yields CDR1 SNHLY and CDR2 FYNNEI. V was pared by 6 bases and J by 1 base, with 12 bases between. The CDR3 consists of 15 residues.

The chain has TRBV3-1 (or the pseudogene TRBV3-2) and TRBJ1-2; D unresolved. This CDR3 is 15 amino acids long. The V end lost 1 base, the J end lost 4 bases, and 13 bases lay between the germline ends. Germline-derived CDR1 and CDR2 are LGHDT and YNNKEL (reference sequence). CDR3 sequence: CASSQGHANSYGYTF. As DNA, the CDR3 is TGTGCCAGCAGCCAAGGACACGCGAACTCCTATGGCTACACCTTC.

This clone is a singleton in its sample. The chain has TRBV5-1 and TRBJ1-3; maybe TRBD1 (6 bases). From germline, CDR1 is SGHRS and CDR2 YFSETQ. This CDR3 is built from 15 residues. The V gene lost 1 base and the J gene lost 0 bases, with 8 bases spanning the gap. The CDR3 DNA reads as TGCGCCAGCAGCTTGTGGGGGCCCTCTGGAAACACCATATATTTT. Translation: CASSLWGPSGNTIYF.

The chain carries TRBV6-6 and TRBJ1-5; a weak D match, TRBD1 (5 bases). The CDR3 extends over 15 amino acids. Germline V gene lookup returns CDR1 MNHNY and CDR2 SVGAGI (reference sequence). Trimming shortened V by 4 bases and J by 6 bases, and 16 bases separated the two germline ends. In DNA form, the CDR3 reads TGTGCCAGCAGTTCTAGGGGATTCGGAGCTCAGCCCCAGCATTTT. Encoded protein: CASSSRGFGAQPQHF.